This TCR beta chain was retrieved from a study of cytomegalovirus exposure and HLA in healthy donors. Study-level findings and limits: Rare TCR sequences predominated, though certain public TCRs were found in many donors. TCR beta V- and J-gene trimming, according to a later analysis, was linked to a missense DCLRE1C variant. Analysis performed later found 16,951 TCR beta sequences associated with HLA alleles at 0.05 false discovery rate. TCR beta V segments were, for the most part, productive about 87% or about 30% of the time in an earlier analysis.

Germline CDR1 reads LGHNA; CDR2 reads YSLEER. This CDR3 has 15 amino acids. V lost 5 bases and J 4 bases, leaving 17 bases between the germline ends. Comments on this clone: Its cognate antigen is unknown.

PCR used 60 Vbeta primers and 13 Jbeta primers. The method was immunoSEQ multiplex PCR; TCRdb's version includes in-frame clones alone and lacks a portion of them. The table records about 200,000 clones, about four fifths of them present only once. J is TRBJ1-2 and V is TRBV4-3; D not resolved. The receptor's source is a male donor in good health and CMV-seropositive. The source material was PBMCs. The CDR3 region has the DNA TGCGCCAGCAGCGAGGAAGAGGATCTAGGCTATGGCTACACCTTC. It is translated as CASSEEEDLGYGYTF.